The text below deals with one TCR beta chain. TCRdb's copy holds only in-frame clones and misses some; the assay was immunoSEQ multiplex PCR. The data contain around 9,900 clones, 90% to 95% of them singletons. This sample is part of a study of graft-versus-host responses after intestinal transplantation. The CDR3 loop spans 13 amino acids. CDR1 is SNHLY and CDR2 is FYNNEI in the germline V gene. After removal of 4 bases from V and 5 bases from J, the junction contained 0 bases not matched to a gene. V usage is TRBV2 and J usage is TRBJ1-4; 8 bases align to TRBD1. The clonotype was recovered from a human patient who received an intestinal transplant, so some T cells may come from the graft donor. This sample comprised bone marrow, obtained 521 days after intestinal transplantation. The CDR3 sequence is CASSGQGNEKLFF. The DNA of the CDR3 is TGTGCCAGCAGTGGACAGGGGAATGAAAAACTGTTTTTT.